This is a list of T cell receptor beta chains from one sample in a study of siplizumab effects on memory and regulatory T cells. Repertoires were generated with immunoSEQ multiplex PCR, while TCRdb's copy carries only in-frame clones and drops some. The sample consists of 87,000 or so clones, approximately 90% of them appearing once. What was sequenced was CD4+ T cells sorted from blood. These receptors were taken from a human donor in good health. CDR3s include the opening cysteine and the closing phenylalanine or tryptophan. A D gene is named only where the DNA matches it firmly. Clone size is given for some rows only: seen once, a few or many times, or a class if the clone is expanded.

J | D | size | V | DNA | CDR3
TRBJ1-1 | . | . | TRBV5-1 | TGCGCCAGCAGCTTGGACAGGAACACTGAAGCTTTCTTT | CASSLDRNTEAFF
TRBJ2-1 | TRBD1 | . | TRBV18 | TGTGCCAGCTCAAAGACAGGGTCCCGGGAGCAGTTCTTC | CASSKTGSREQFF
TRBJ2-5 | . | . | TRBV15 | TGTGCCACCAGCAGAGATAGGGCGGCGGGGACCCAGTACTTC | CATSRDRAAGTQYF
TRBJ2-1 | TRBD2 | . | TRBV6-1 | TGTGCCAGCAGTGTACTCCCCGGGACTAGCGGGAGAAATGAGCAGTTCTTC | CASSVLPGTSGRNEQFF
TRBJ1-1 | . | . | TRBV7-8 | TGTGCCAGCAGCCCGATGGGACGGAACACTGAAGCTTTCTTT | CASSPMGRNTEAFF
TRBJ2-1 | . | few | TRBV7-3 | TGTGCCAGCAGCTTACAGGGGATAGAGGGAAATGAGCAGTTCTTC | CASSLQGIEGNEQFF
TRBJ1-1 | TRBD1 | . | TRBV5-1 | TGCGCCAGCAGCTTGTCCGGGACAGACATGAACACTGAAGCTTTCTTT | CASSLSGTDMNTEAFF
TRBJ1-2 | . | . | TRBV7-2 | TGTGCCAGCAGCTTAGGGGTATACGGCTACACCTTC | CASSLGVYGYTF
TRBJ2-5 | . | once | TRBV7-2 | TGTGCCAGCAGCCGTCTGTGGGGCGGGGAGACCCAGTACTTC | CASSRLWGGETQYF
TRBJ1-2 | TRBD1 | . | TRBV18 | TGTGCCAGCTCCCAGCAATCCGGGACAGCTGCGATCCATGGCTACACCTTC | CASSQQSGTAAIHGYTF
TRBJ1-2 | . | . | TRBV5-4 | TGTGCCAGCAGCTTGGCCGGGGGATTTTCCAACTATGGCTACACCTTC | CASSLAGGFSNYGYTF
TRBJ2-1 | . | . | TRBV11-3 | TGTGCCAGCGGGGGAGGTACCTCCGTCAATGAGCAGTTCTTC | CASGGGTSVNEQFF
TRBJ2-3 | . | . | TRBV7-3 | TGTGCCAGCAGCTACGGGAGTCAATCAGATACGCAGTATTTT | CASSYGSQSDTQYF
TRBJ1-2 | . | . | TRBV7-9 | TGTGCCAGCAGCTTAGCGAGAGGTTACTGCACCTTC | CASSLARGYCTF
TRBJ1-1 | . | . | TRBV5-6 | TGTGCCAGCAGCGGGGATATTATGAACACTGAAGCTTTCTTT | CASSGDIMNTEAFF
TRBJ2-1 | TRBD2 | . | TRBV28 | TGTGCCACCCTCCGTAGCGGGAGCAATGAGCAGTTCTTC | CATLRSGSNEQFF